The rows below give T cell receptor beta chains drawn from one sample of a study of T cell responses to AZD1222 COVID-19 vaccine. Repertoires were generated with immunoSEQ multiplex PCR, while TCRdb's copy carries only in-frame clones and drops some. The table has some 140,000 clones, about 92% seen once. The sample here was peripheral blood, taken on day 0 of AZD1222 vaccination. Receptors originate from an adult in good health. The CDR3 runs from the conserved cysteine through the conserved F or W. D genes are given only for firm matches. Clone sizes are given selectively: once, few, many, or a class where the clone is expanded.

TRBJ1-1 | TRBV6-5 | - | - | CASSGIVGEAFF | TGTGCCAGCAGCGGGATAGTGGGCGAAGCTTTCTTT
TRBJ2-2 | TRBV24-1 | - | - | CATSGLTGELFF | TGTGCCACCAGTGGGCTCACCGGGGAGCTGTTTTTT
TRBJ1-2 | TRBV10-2 | - | - | CASSAGPNYGYTF | TGCGCCAGCAGTGCCGGGCCTAACTATGGCTACACCTTC
TRBJ1-4 | TRBV5-4 | TRBD1 | - | CASSLSRTGEEKLFF | TGTGCCAGCAGCTTGTCACGGACAGGGGAGGAAAAACTGTTTTTT
TRBJ2-5 | TRBV5-4 | - | - | CASSLDGGRETQYF | TGTGCCAGCAGCTTGGATGGGGGACGAGAGACCCAGTACTTC
TRBJ2-1 | TRBV20-1 | - | - | CSASVGTVNEQFF | TGCAGTGCTAGTGTCGGAACTGTCAATGAGCAGTTCTTC
TRBJ2-7 | TRBV11-2 | TRBD1 | - | CASSRGTALSYEQYF | TGTGCCAGCAGCAGAGGGACAGCGCTCTCCTACGAGCAGTACTTC
TRBJ2-3 | TRBV9 | TRBD1 | - | CASSVVPRTGRDTQYF | TGTGCCAGCAGCGTAGTACCCCGGACAGGGAGGGATACGCAGTATTTT
TRBJ2-1 | TRBV6-5 | - | - | CASRSSSYNEQFF | TGTGCCAGCCGGTCAAGCTCCTACAATGAGCAGTTCTTC
TRBJ1-1 | TRBV5-1 | - | - | CASSYPGTTEAFF | TGCGCCAGCAGCTACCCAGGGACAACTGAAGCTTTCTTT
TRBJ1-1 | TRBV28 | - | - | CASSLDNRRGTEAFF | TGTGCCAGCAGCCTAGACAACAGGCGAGGCACTGAAGCTTTCTTT
TRBJ2-5 | TRBV3-1/TRBV3-2 | - | - | CASSPMGRGARETQYF | TGTGCCAGCAGTCCCATGGGGCGTGGGGCGCGGGAGACCCAGTACTTC
TRBJ2-3 | TRBV30 | - | - | CAWSWGLVTSTDTQYF | TGTGCCTGGAGTTGGGGCCTGGTGACTAGCACAGATACGCAGTATTTT
TRBJ1-1 | TRBV7-9 | - | - | CASSLAEREAFF | TGTGCCAGCAGCTTAGCTGAGCGAGAGGCTTTCTTT
TRBJ1-2 | TRBV7-2 | TRBD1 | - | CASSLWDRAGTYGYTF | TGTGCCAGCAGCCTATGGGACAGGGCTGGTACCTATGGCTACACCTTC
TRBJ1-1 | TRBV27 | - | once | CASSLVIGSNTEAFF | TGTGCCAGCAGTTTAGTTATAGGGTCGAACACTGAAGCTTTCTTT
TRBJ1-5 | TRBV6-5 | - | - | CASSEGEQQPQHF | TGTGCCAGCAGCGAGGGGGAACAGCAGCCCCAGCATTTT
TRBJ2-1 | TRBV3-1/TRBV3-2 | - | - | CASAETRNSYNEQFF | TGTGCCAGCGCCGAGACCCGGAACTCCTACAATGAGCAGTTCTTC
TRBJ1-3 | TRBV6-5 | - | - | CASRGVAGNTIYF | TGTGCCAGCAGGGGAGTAGCTGGAAACACCATATATTTT
TRBJ1-1 | TRBV19 | - | once | CASSREGANTEAFF | TGTGCCAGTTCTAGGGAGGGAGCGAACACTGAAGCTTTCTTT
TRBJ2-2 | TRBV6-6 | - | - | CASTTSARRAGELFF | TGTGCCAGCACCACATCGGCGCGAAGGGCCGGGGAGCTGTTTTTT
TRBJ1-3 | TRBV6-5 | - | - | CASSGNGVGNTIYF | TGTGCCAGCAGCGGCAACGGGGTCGGAAACACCATATATTTT
TRBJ1-5 | TRBV2 | - | few | CASSSGNQPQHF | TGTGCCAGCAGTTCGGGGAATCAGCCCCAGCATTTT
TRBJ1-2 | TRBV10-3 | - | - | CAISAGAGNYGYTF | TGTGCCATCAGTGCCGGGGCAGGGAACTATGGCTACACCTTC
TRBJ1-1 | TRBV28 | TRBD1 | - | CASSLRDREAFF | TGTGCCAGCAGCCTCCGGGACAGAGAAGCTTTCTTT
TRBJ1-2 | TRBV15 | - | - | CATENRKTNYGYTF | TGTGCCACAGAGAACAGGAAAACAAACTATGGCTACACCTTC
TRBJ2-1 | TRBV3-1/TRBV3-2 | - | - | CASSQGGMGSYNEQFF | TGTGCCAGCAGCCAAGGGGGTATGGGCTCCTACAATGAGCAGTTCTTC
TRBJ2-7 | TRBV19 | TRBD2 | - | CASSKTSGSGSEQYF | TGTGCCAGTAGTAAGACTAGCGGGAGTGGTAGCGAGCAGTACTTC
TRBJ2-7 | TRBV20-1 | - | - | CSARDSPRQYF | TGCAGTGCCAGGGACTCCCCGCGGCAGTACTTC